The entry below gives a single T cell receptor (beta chain) sequence along with its context. Antigen unknown. The data stem from a study of OX40 agonist ivuxolimab in advanced cancers. Overall study results and limits: At 0.1 to 3.0 mg/kg, clonal expansion of CD4+ and CD8+ blood T cells had occurred by week 6. Also showing low normalized T-cell clonal expansion were some of the nonresponders.

Sequenced by immunoSEQ multiplex PCR; TCRdb stores in-frame clones only, minus some. The repertoire consists of 85,000 to 90,000 clones, with 80% to 95% occurring once and the leading ten covering 1% to 1.3%. Looked up from germline, CDR1 is MDHEN and CDR2 is SYDVKM. Trimming left V 1 base short and J 0 bases short, with 8 bases between. The CDR3 contains 15 residues. This TCR was sampled from an adult with an advanced solid tumor such as melanoma, head and neck, liver or kidney cancer. The genes are TRBV28 and TRBJ2-3, with unresolved D. The sequencing used CD4+ or CD8+ T cells sorted from blood, collected in a trial of the OX40 agonist ivuxolimab. The chain's CDR3 is CASSLYQTSTDTQYF. CDR3 coding DNA: TGTGCCAGCAGTTTATACCAAACTAGCACAGATACGCAGTATTTT.